A single sample gave rise to the 26 T cell receptor beta chains below, sequenced in a study of shared clonotypes between healthy human individuals. Sequenced by immunoSEQ multiplex PCR; TCRdb stores in-frame clones only, minus some. The table shows some 89,000 clones, with around two thirds occurring only once. Material for sequencing was memory CD8+ T cells sorted from blood. Stated subset: CD45RO+ cells pooled with CCR7-negative TemRA cells. The receptor source for this set is a man aged 30 to 39 in good health.

The table lists this clone with a count of one. The rearrangement joins TRBV7-9 to TRBJ2-2; 7 nucleotides match TRBD1. The CDR3 runs to 16 residues. V shed 6 bases and J 4 bases; nucleotides not matched to a gene: 11. Germline values: CDR1 SEHNR, CDR2 FQNEAQ (reference sequence). CDR3 sequence: CASRPQTGQPTGELFF. The CDR3 bases are TGTGCCAGCAGACCTCAAACGGGACAGCCCACCGGGGAGCTGTTTTTT.

In this sample, this clone turned up many times. V usage is TRBV6-4 and J usage is TRBJ2-7; 14 nucleotides line up with TRBD2. The germline V gene encodes CDR1 MRHNA and CDR2 SNTAGT. V lost 2 bases and J lost 6; bases outside the gene matches: 0. The CDR3 loop spans 14 amino acids. The CDR3 loop reads CASSDGTSGSEQYF. The CDR3 DNA sequence: TGTGCCAGCAGTGACGGGACTAGCGGGAGCGAGCAGTACTTC.

This clone was counted a single time. CDR3 sequence: CASSLAGQTPGNTIYF. CDR3 coding DNA: TGTGCCAGCAGCTTAGCCGGACAGACTCCTGGAAACACCATATATTTT. This chain links TRBV7-9 with TRBJ1-3, with D perhaps matching TRBD1 (6 bases). The CDR3 is 16 residues long. The V and J ends lost 0 bases and 2 bases respectively, with 11 bases between them. The germline CDR1 and CDR2 sequences are SEHNR and FQNEAQ (reference sequence). The full variable domain, in which reference TRBV7-9 and TRBJ1-3 provide the parts outside the CDR3, is DTGVSQNPRHKITKRGQNVTFRCDPISEHNRLYWYRQTLGQGPEFLTYFQNEAQLEKSRLLSDRFSAERPKGSFSTLEIQRTEQGDSAMYLCASSLAGQTPGNTIYFGEGSWLTVV.

The genes are TRBV2 and TRBJ2-7; either TRBD1 or TRBD2 may supply D (5 bases each). V was trimmed by 7 bases and J by 6 bases, leaving 13 bases between them. CDR1 and CDR2 (germline): SNHLY, FYNNEI. There are 12 residues in the CDR3. The CDR3 loop reads CASTRPGSEQYF. CDR3 nucleotides: TGTGCCAGCACCCGCCCAGGGAGCGAGCAGTACTTC.

In its sample, this clone was seen once. The chain is built from TRBV25-1 and TRBJ2-2; D is tentatively TRBD1 or TRBD2 (5 bases each). Germline CDR1 is MGHDK and CDR2 is SYGVNS. Trimming removed 2 bases from V and 3 bases from J, with 16 bases in between. The CDR3 contains 17 residues. CDR3 region: CASSEPLGESDTGELFF. The CDR3 coding sequence is TGTGCCAGCAGTGAACCCTTGGGGGAGAGCGACACCGGGGAGCTGTTTTTT.

Written as DNA, the CDR3 is TGCGCCAGCAGCTTCATGACAGGGAAGGGGAGCAATCAGCCCCAGCATTTT. Translating gives CASSFMTGKGSNQPQHF. The V call is TRBV5-1, the J call TRBJ1-5; 7 nucleotides line up with TRBD1. Germline V gene sequence: CDR1 SGHRS, CDR2 YFSETQ. V shed 2 bases, J shed 1 base, and the junction held 9 bases outside the gene matches. There are 17 residues in the CDR3.

Of note for this clone: The same CDR3 also results from other DNA sequences found in this sample. This chain connects TRBV15 to TRBJ2-1; D unclear. Germline-derived CDR1 and CDR2 are LNHNV and YYDKDF (reference sequence). Trimming pared 0 bases from V and 0 bases from J, leaving 3 bases between. The length of the CDR3 is 14 residues. The CDR3 DNA follows: TGTGCCACCAGCAGAGATCTCTCCTACAATGAGCAGTTCTTC. This codes for CATSRDLSYNEQFF. The whole variable domain, remainder taken from reference TRBV15 and TRBJ2-1, is DAMVIQNPRYQVTQFGKPVTLSCSQTLNHNVMYWYQQKSSQAPKLLFHYYDKDFNNEADTPDNFQSRRPNTSFCFLDIRSPGLGDTAMYLCATSRDLSYNEQFFGPGTRLTVL.

The V call is TRBV23-1, the J call TRBJ2-5; 12 nucleotides align to TRBD1. TRBV23-1 is treated as an ORF (open reading frame) with a function not yet certain. V lost 5 bases, J lost 4 bases, and 8 bases stayed unmatched. The CDR3 extends over 16 amino acids. The CDR3 DNA reads as TGCGCCAGCAGTGCCCCGGGACAGGGGGCAAGAGAGACCCAGTACTTC. Protein sequence: CASSAPGQGARETQYF.

The chain couples TRBV19 to TRBJ2-1; TRBD1 agrees at 10 bases. V lost 10 bases to trimming and J lost 4 bases; unmatched junction nucleotides: 13. This CDR3 has 16 amino acids. CDR1 and CDR2 (germline): LNHDA, SQIVND (reference sequence). The CDR3 bases are TGTGCCACAAACGCCGGGACAGGGGTGGGGTACAATGAGCAGTTCTTC. It encodes CATNAGTGVGYNEQFF.

The rearrangement uses TRBV10-3 and TRBJ1-3; TRBD1 agrees at 8 bases. J lost 4 bases, V lost 10 bases, and 6 bases had no gene match. CDR3 length equals 13 residues. From germline, CDR1 is ENHRY and CDR2 SYGVKD. The CDR3 loop is CATGTGPGNTIYF. CDR3 DNA sequence: TGTGCCACCGGGACAGGCCCCGGAAACACCATATATTTT.

The chain combines TRBV7-2 with TRBJ2-1; 8 positions agree with TRBD2. Unmatched junction bases numbered 6, after V lost 5 bases and J lost 6 bases. The CDR3 is 14 residues long. Germline loops: CDR1 SGHTA, CDR2 FQGNSA. The CDR3 loop reads CASSPSSGFNEQFF. The CDR3 coding sequence is TGTGCCAGCAGCCCGTCTAGCGGGTTCAATGAGCAGTTCTTC.

CDR3 nucleotide sequence: TGTGCCAGCAGCACAGCACCAGGGAGGAACACTGAAGCTTTCTTT. As protein: CASSTAPGRNTEAFF. The chain employs TRBV5-5 and TRBJ1-1; weak D call: TRBD1 (5 bases). The CDR3 sequence is 15 residues long. CDR1 SGHKS and CDR2 YYEKEE come from the germline V gene (reference sequence). Trimming left V 4 bases short and J 1 base short, with 14 bases between.

This clone was observed a few times. The chain couples TRBV9 to TRBJ1-1; D is possibly TRBD1 (5 bases). Between the trimmed V and J ends, which lost 5 bases and 6 bases, there was a span of 17 bases. Germline V gene data show CDR1 as SGDLS and CDR2 as YYNGEE. The CDR3 totals 14 residues. The CDR3: CASSTGTPIAEAFF. In DNA, the CDR3 is TGTGCCAGCAGTACCGGGACCCCGATAGCTGAAGCTTTCTTT.

The chain couples TRBV6-6 to TRBJ1-1; weak D call: TRBD1 (6 bases). Per germline, CDR1 MNHNY and CDR2 SVGAGI (reference sequence). CDR3 length equals 15 residues. The V end was cut by 0 bases, the J end by 5 bases, with 13 bases between. The CDR3 reads CASSYSRGGLTEAFF. As DNA, the CDR3 is TGTGCCAGCAGTTACTCGAGGGGGGGACTTACTGAAGCTTTCTTT.

This clone was found once. The chain joins TRBV6-5 to TRBJ2-1; maybe TRBD2 (6 bases). Between the trimmed V and J ends, which lost 7 bases and 4 bases, there was a span of 11 bases. Germline CDR1 reads MNHEY; CDR2 reads SVGAGI. The CDR3 has 13 residues. This CDR3 reads CASTPGVYNEQFF. The CDR3 bases are TGTGCCAGCACCCCGGGGGTTTACAATGAGCAGTTCTTC.

The chain uses TRBV19 and TRBJ1-2; TRBD1 matches at 7 bases. This CDR3 is built from 15 residues. Germline V gene lookup returns CDR1 LNHDA and CDR2 SQIVND (reference sequence). With V trimmed by 5 bases and J by 7 bases, 13 bases remained unmatched. CDR3 in amino acids: CASSDRQGRVGGYTF. The DNA for the CDR3 is TGTGCCAGTAGTGATCGACAGGGCCGGGTCGGTGGCTACACCTTC. Using reference TRBV19 and TRBJ1-2 for the parts outside the CDR3, the full variable domain is DGGITQSPKYLFRKEGQNVTLSCEQNLNHDAMYWYRQDPGQGLRLIYYSQIVNDFQKGDIAEGYSVSREKKESFPLTVTSAQKNPTAFYLCASSDRQGRVGGYTFGSGTRLTVV.

J is TRBJ2-3 and V is TRBV7-3; 9 nucleotides agree with TRBD1. Germline CDR1 and CDR2: SGHTA and FQGTGA. V lost 3 bases, J lost 6 bases, and 4 bases stayed unmatched. This CDR3 is 14 amino acids long. The CDR3 sequence is CASSLGQGGDTQYF. CDR3 in DNA: TGTGCCAGCAGCTTGGGACAGGGAGGTGATACGCAGTATTTT.

The chain has TRBV7-2 and TRBJ2-5; tentative D call: TRBD2 (6 bases). The germline CDR1 and CDR2 sequences are SGHTA and FQGNSA. The CDR3 spans 15 residues. V lost 1 base to trimming and J lost 4 bases, with 13 bases between them. The CDR3 DNA follows: TGTGCCAGCAGCTTAGTAGGGACTTCTGCAGAGACCCAGTACTTC. As protein: CASSLVGTSAETQYF.

The chain joins TRBV27 to TRBJ1-1; D is possibly TRBD1 (5 bases). Between the trimmed V and J ends, which lost 4 bases and 0 bases, there was a span of 18 bases. In germline, CDR1 is MNHEY, CDR2 SMNVEV (reference sequence). The CDR3 has 17 amino acids. CDR3 bases: TGTGCCAGCAGTTATCTAAGTGGGGGTCGCATGAACACTGAAGCTTTCTTT. It translates to CASSYLSGGRMNTEAFF.

V usage is TRBV2 and J usage is TRBJ2-1; the match to TRBD2 covers 7 bases. The CDR3 is 16 amino acids. Germline values: CDR1 SNHLY, CDR2 FYNNEI. J lost 6 bases, V lost 4 bases, and 12 bases had no gene match. The CDR3 DNA sequence: TGTGCCAGCAGTGTGGATCCTAGCGGACGAACCAATGAGCAGTTCTTC. Amino acid sequence: CASSVDPSGRTNEQFF.

The chain employs TRBV5-1 and TRBJ2-3; no definite D call. Trimming took 0 bases from V and 2 from J, leaving 7 bases between them. Germline V gene lookup returns CDR1 SGHRS and CDR2 YFSETQ. This CDR3 is built from 14 residues. DNA for the CDR3: TGCGCCAGCAGCTTGGTTGGGTTCACAGATACGCAGTATTTT. It specifies CASSLVGFTDTQYF. The full variable domain, with the rest looked up from reference TRBV5-1 and TRBJ2-3, is KAGVTQTPRYLIKTRGQQVTLSCSPISGHRSVSWYQQTPGQGLQFLFEYFSETQRNKGNFPGRFSGRQFSNSRSEMNVSTLELGDSALYLCASSLVGFTDTQYFGPGTRLTVL.

The rearrangement uses TRBV7-9 and TRBJ2-7; D is perhaps TRBD2 (6 bases). CDR3 length: 16 amino acids. V was clipped by 5 bases and J by 2 bases, with 19 bases between them. The germline V gene encodes CDR1 SEHNR and CDR2 FQNEAQ (reference sequence). CDR3 sequence (DNA): TGTGCCAGCAGCCCTATTGCAAGCGGGCTAACCTACGAGCAGTACTTC. Translation: CASSPIASGLTYEQYF.

V gene TRBV6-1 combines with J gene TRBJ2-7; TRBD1 agrees at 9 bases. The V segment lost 2 bases and the J segment 0 bases; nucleotides outside the gene matches: 2. The CDR3 covers 15 residues. Germline V gene sequence: CDR1 MNHNS, CDR2 SASEGT. The CDR3 nucleotides are TGTGCCAGCAGTGAATCGACAGGGGGCTCCTACGAGCAGTACTTC. It specifies CASSESTGGSYEQYF.

The chain employs TRBV7-3 and TRBJ2-7; D gene uncertain. The CDR3 has 13 residues. V was shortened by 3 bases and J by 7 bases, with 13 bases between the two germline ends. Germline CDR1 is SGHTA and CDR2 is FQGTGA. CDR3 sequence reads: CASSLGSHEEQYF. In nucleotides, the CDR3 is TGTGCCAGCAGCTTGGGCTCCCATGAGGAGCAGTACTTC. The full variable domain, its missing parts supplied by reference TRBV7-3 and TRBJ2-7, is GAGVSQTPSNKVTEKGKYVELRCDPISGHTALYWYRQSLGQGPEFLIYFQGTGAADDSGLPNDRFFAVRPEGSVSTLKIQRTERGDSAVYLCASSLGSHEEQYFGPGTRLTVT.

V usage is TRBV25-1 and J usage is TRBJ2-5; unclear D gene. The CDR3 has 10 amino acids. CDR1 and CDR2 from the germline V gene are MGHDK and SYGVNS. V was clipped by 2 bases and J by 5 bases, with 0 bases between them. CDR3 amino acids: CASSEETQYF. CDR3 in DNA: TGTGCCAGCAGTGAAGAGACCCAGTACTTC. Full variable domain (remainder filled in from reference TRBV25-1 and TRBJ2-5): EADIYQTPRYLVIGTGKKITLECSQTMGHDKMYWYQQDPGMELHLIHYSYGVNSTEKGDLSSESTVSRIRTEHFPLTLESARPSHTSQYLCASSEETQYFGPGTRLLVL.

This sequence joins TRBV13 and TRBJ2-1; tentative D call: TRBD2 (5 bases). The V end lost 1 base, the J end lost 4 bases, and 5 bases lay between the germline ends. Germline-derived CDR1 and CDR2 are PRHDT and FYEKMQ (reference sequence). CDR3 length: 13 amino acids. The CDR3 DNA sequence: TGTGCCAGCAGCTTAGCGGGATACAATGAGCAGTTCTTC. Its protein is CASSLAGYNEQFF.